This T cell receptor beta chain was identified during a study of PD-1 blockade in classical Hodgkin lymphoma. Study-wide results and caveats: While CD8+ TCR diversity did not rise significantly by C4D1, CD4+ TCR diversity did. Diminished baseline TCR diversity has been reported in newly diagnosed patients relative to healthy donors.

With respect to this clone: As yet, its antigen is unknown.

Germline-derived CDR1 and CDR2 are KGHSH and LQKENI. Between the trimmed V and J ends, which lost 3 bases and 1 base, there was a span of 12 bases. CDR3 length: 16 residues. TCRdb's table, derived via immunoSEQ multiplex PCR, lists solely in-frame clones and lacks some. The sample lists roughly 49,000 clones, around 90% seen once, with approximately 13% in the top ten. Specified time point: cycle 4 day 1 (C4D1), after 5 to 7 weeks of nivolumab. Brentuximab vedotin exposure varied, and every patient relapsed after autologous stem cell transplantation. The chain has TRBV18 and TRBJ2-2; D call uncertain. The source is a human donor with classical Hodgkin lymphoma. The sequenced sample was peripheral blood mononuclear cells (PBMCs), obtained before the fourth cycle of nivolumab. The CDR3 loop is CASSPQAPQNTGELFF. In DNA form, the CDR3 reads TGTGCCAGCTCACCCCAGGCGCCTCAGAACACCGGGGAGCTGTTTTTT.